Sequencing of this T cell receptor (beta chain) was carried out in a study of T cell clonotyping in hematopoietic cell transplantation. Germline V gene sequence: CDR1 SGHAT, CDR2 FQNNGV. The V gene end was trimmed by 5 bases and the J gene end by 6 bases; junction bases not matched to a gene: 12. The CDR3 loop spans 15 amino acids. Profiling relied on immunoSEQ multiplex PCR, and the TCRdb table lists in-frame clones only, not all of them. The sample records about 41,000 clones, 85% being singletons. Time point in this sample: recipient sample about 28 days before transplant, after cytoreduction. The sample was peripheral blood mononuclear cells, taken before stem cell transplant. The genes are TRBV11-2 and TRBJ1-2, with 7 positions matching TRBD1. The receptor comes from a man in his 60s with acute myeloid leukemia. Some clones in this sample may be carry-over from other donors' samples. This CDR3 is CASSQSLQGTHGYTF. The CDR3 DNA reads as TGTGCCAGCAGCCAAAGTCTACAGGGGACCCATGGCTACACCTTC.